Included here is one T cell receptor beta chain sequence, with context. Its antigen is unknown. Authors' data handling: Quality scores were absent from the junction-only immunoSEQ sequences, so filtering differed. The protocol was immunoSEQ multiplex PCR, while the TCRdb copy is restricted to in-frame clones and leaves out a portion. The V and J calls and the clone size are those of that table, but D and trimming were determined from the DNA. The sample consists of around 2.3 million clones, approximately 96% of them appearing once. These data originate in a study of shared clonotypes between healthy human individuals. Donors were healthy HIV-negative adults without recent acute infections or vaccinations. General study points: In general, naive subsets displayed greater estimated richness than memory subsets did.

This TCR derives from a man aged 18 to 30 in good health. The sequenced material came from naive CD4+ T cells sorted from blood. Subset indicated: CD45RA+ positively selected.

The chain's CDR3 is CASSLVGQGIGGYTF. The CDR3 DNA is TGTGCCAGCAGCTTAGTAGGCCAGGGGATAGGTGGCTACACCTTC. This chain uses TRBV7-2 with TRBJ1-2, with D perhaps matching TRBD1 (6 bases). The CDR3 sequence is 15 residues long. The V gene's germline CDR1 is SGHTA and CDR2 FQGNSA. Trimming removed 1 base from V and 7 bases from J, with 16 bases in between.